Following are 2 T cell receptor beta chains from one sample sequenced in a study of tumor-infiltrating lymphocytes in primary liver carcinoma. Unsorted bulk tissue, about 18-31 mg of it, served as the source for co-extraction of RNA and DNA. From roughly 0.45 ug total RNA, TCR beta cDNA was generated with a primer in the constant region. ARM-PCR, slightly modified, supplied the TCR beta libraries through three nested multiplex PCR rounds. The first two PCR rounds used TRBV1-TRBV30 forward primers with a C-beta reverse primer, nine to ten cycles each. TCRdb fed the multiplex PCR reads into MiXCR, producing one record per CDR3 protein. This sample has about 110,000 distinct CDR3 sequences, with approximately 82% found just once. Sequencing input: liver tumor tissue from sampling region 3. Subset here: tumor region T3, left-lateral pole. Source of these receptors: a man aged 40-49 years with primary liver carcinoma and hepatitis B virus infection.

For this clonotype: With a much larger clone just one base away, this may be a read error. Given the absence of the conserved phenylalanine or tryptophan at the CDR3 end, a read error is likely. The chain combines TRBV12-3 or TRBV12-4 with TRBJ2-3; weak D call: TRBD2 (6 bases). The CDR3 covers 15 residues. CDR3: CTSSLDSGSGRAQYL. Here the CDR3 DNA reads TGTACCAGCAGTTTAGATTCCGGCAGCGGGCGCGCGCAGTATCTT.

With regard to this clonotype: The junction and the germline gene differ at one end; a read error may be behind it. The chain recombines TRBV4-3 with TRBJ2-3; D gene ambiguous. The CDR3 runs 14 residues. Germline loops: CDR1 LGHNA, CDR2 YSLEER. CDR3 region: CASIQVVLSDTQYF. The CDR3 coding sequence is TGCGCCAGCATCCAAGTTGTTCTCTCAGATACACAGTATTTC.